This T cell receptor (beta chain) was documented in a study of T cells after yellow fever vaccination. In germline, CDR1 is SGHDT, CDR2 YYEEEE. Trimming shortened V by 5 bases and J by 0 bases, and 15 bases separated the two germline ends. This CDR3 is built from 15 residues. To note about this clonotype: Its antigen remains unknown.

Study-level results: Reappearance after the booster was seen for most primary-vaccination clones, at 95% to 97% CD4 and around 90% CD8.

A single record per CDR3 protein comes from TCRdb applying MiXCR to the 5' RACE reads. The sample contains around 400,000 distinct CDR3 sequences, more than 9% of which appear only once. The receptor was isolated from a man younger than 35 who received the YFV17D yellow fever vaccine. The chain recombines TRBV5-6 with TRBJ2-7; D is tentatively TRBD1 or TRBD2 (5 bases each). Sequencing was performed on PBMCs, taken on the day of the first yellow fever vaccination. The CDR3 loop reads CASRLKRGFSYEQYV. In DNA form, the CDR3 reads TGTGCCAGCAGACTGAAGAGGGGATTCTCCTACGAGCAGTACGTC.